The clone carrying this T cell receptor (beta chain) showed up many times. What it binds is not known. These data come from a study of CD8 T cells in ankylosing spondylitis. CDR3 size: 21 residues. Germline V gives CDR1 MDHEN, CDR2 SYDVKM. J gave up 0 bases and V 0 bases, and 12 bases lay outside the gene matches. TCRdb itself ran the 5' RACE reads through MiXCR, one entry per CDR3 protein. This table holds 700,000 or so distinct CDR3 sequences, roughly 19% found once. General observations from the study: A subset of motif variants has previously been described in the synovial fluid and blood of reactive arthritis. Several highly homologous variants made up a TCR beta motif, and this motif appeared characteristic of ankylosing spondylitis blood.

V and J are TRBV28 and TRBJ1-3; 12 positions match TRBD1. Sequencing was done on a sample of blood, either unsorted or a sorted T cell fraction (not recorded which). The clonotype comes from a male donor with ankylosing spondylitis. The CDR3 loop reads CASSLWGTGGAPYFSGNTIYF. The CDR3 DNA sequence: TGTGCCAGCAGTTTATGGGGGACAGGGGGCGCCCCCTACTTCTCTGGAAACACCATATATTTT.